Listed below are T cell receptor beta chains from one sample, sequenced in a study of siplizumab effects on memory and regulatory T cells. The repertoire was sequenced with immunoSEQ multiplex PCR; TCRdb's copy has only in-frame clones and lacks some. The table includes 85,000 to 120,000 clones, around nine tenths detected once. Material: CD4+ T cells sorted from blood. These receptors originate from a human donor in good health. Both conserved end residues are part of each CDR3. D genes are given only for firm matches. For some rows the clone size is stated as once, few or many, or as a class when expanded; others skip it.

cdr3_length d_call clone_size j_call v_call cdr3_nt cdr3_aa
17 TRBD1 NA TRBJ2-7 TRBV18 TGTGCCAGCTCACCATGGGGACAGGGGTTCTCGTCCTACGAGCAGTACTTC CASSPWGQGFSSYEQYF
14 NA NA TRBJ2-7 TRBV14 TGTGCCAGCAGCCCCCGACAGGTTTTCTACGAGCAGTACTTC CASSPRQVFYEQYF
12 NA NA TRBJ2-3 TRBV29-1 TGCAGCGTTGAAGTCTATGGGGATACGCAGTATTTT CSVEVYGDTQYF
17 NA NA TRBJ1-1 TRBV25-1 TGTGCCAGCAGTGTGGGGGGAGTAGCGGGACTGGACACTGAAGCTTTCTTT CASSVGGVAGLDTEAFF
18 TRBD2 NA TRBJ2-7 TRBV27 TGTGCCAGCAGTCCACGGACTAGCGGGAGTACAGTGGTCTACGAGCAGTACTTC CASSPRTSGSTVVYEQYF
15 NA NA TRBJ2-2 TRBV19 TGTGCCAGTAGTATAGACTATCGGGATGTCGGGGAGCTGTTTTTT CASSIDYRDVGELFF
17 TRBD2 NA TRBJ2-1 TRBV7-3 TGTGCCAGCAGCTTAATGGGAGGGGTTTTAGGGGTTAATGAGCAGTTCTTC CASSLMGGVLGVNEQFF
16 NA NA TRBJ1-1 TRBV6-1 TGTGCCAGCAGTGAAAGGGGGGTTTACATGAACACTGAAGCTTTCTTT CASSERGVYMNTEAFF
16 NA few TRBJ1-3 TRBV7-6 TGTGCCAGCAGCTTAGCGCGGGAAGGGCGCGGAAACACCATATATTTT CASSLAREGRGNTIYF
15 NA NA TRBJ1-5 TRBV2 TGTGCCAGCACCGGGCAGTCCTTACACAATCAGCCCCAGCATTTT CASTGQSLHNQPQHF
14 TRBD1 NA TRBJ1-1 TRBV6-5 TGTGCCAGCAGATATACAGGGGGCAACACTGAAGCTTTCTTT CASRYTGGNTEAFF
13 NA NA TRBJ2-7 TRBV2 TGTGCCAGCAGTCTCAACAGGGACTACGAGCAGTACTTC CASSLNRDYEQYF
13 NA NA TRBJ2-1 TRBV6-5 TGTGCCAGCAGTCGAGGACGGGGCAATGAGCAGTTCTTC CASSRGRGNEQFF
14 NA NA TRBJ2-2 TRBV7-6 TGTGCCAGCACCCTCGGGGAGTACGCCGGGGAGCTGTTTTTT CASTLGEYAGELFF